A selection of T cell receptor beta chains follows, all from one sample in a study of cytomegalovirus exposure and HLA in healthy donors. The assay was immunoSEQ multiplex PCR, and TCRdb's table has in-frame clones only and misses some. The sample contains 250,000 to 350,000 clones, about nine tenths of which appear only once. Sequencing input: PBMCs. The receptors were gathered from a woman aged 18-29 years in good health and CMV-seronegative. Each CDR3 is given with its conserved first and last residue.

TRBJ1-1,TRBV18,CASSPKDRVRWLTEAFF
TRBJ1-2,TRBV2,CASSEVTVQYGPGYTF
TRBJ2-5,TRBV7-2,CASGRDRGQETQYF
TRBJ2-7,TRBV9,CASSEEASGSSYEQYF
TRBJ1-1,TRBV6-1,CASSVPEGGPDTEAFF
TRBJ2-7,TRBV9,CASSPGTSGFYEQYF
TRBJ2-5,TRBV5-6,CASSLAGSGQETQYF
TRBJ2-1,TRBV5-1,CASSLTRGPLYNEQFF
TRBJ2-3,TRBV7-3,CASSLGLGTDTQYF
TRBJ2-6,TRBV7-2,CASSPTSRANVLTF
TRBJ2-6,TRBV7-8,CASTTSGRARSGANVLTF
TRBJ2-7,TRBV2,CASSAGGSPAQYF
TRBJ1-2,TRBV28,CASSLRIRGNLRGYTF
TRBJ2-7,TRBV19,CASSMTGMGYEQYF
TRBJ2-1,TRBV10-3,CAISERLAGTQRGNEQFF
TRBJ2-7,TRBV5-1,CASSLGPAGEQYF
TRBJ2-3,TRBV25-1,CASSPGTSGSGNTQYF
TRBJ2-2,TRBV19,CASKGGRNTGELFF
TRBJ2-2,TRBV9,CASSDPLGGQHQPFSNTGELFF
TRBJ1-4,TRBV6-5,CASREHRGGNEKLFF
TRBJ2-2,TRBV9,CASSVFWRTTAGELFF
TRBJ2-7,TRBV7-9,CASSLEGESYEQYF
TRBJ2-3,TRBV4-2,CASSQEGSGRTDTQYF
TRBJ2-3,TRBV28,CASSSGTGKGTQYF
TRBJ1-2,TRBV7-2,CASSLAASGYTF
TRBJ2-4,TRBV4-2,CASSQVLADYKNIQYF
TRBJ1-1,TRBV27,CASSLNQVYTEAFF
TRBJ2-3,TRBV7-9,CASSAVGERTTDTQYF
TRBJ2-1,TRBV6-5,CASSSLDRGEDNEQFF
TRBJ2-5,TRBV6-5,CASRSDPTAGETQYF
TRBJ2-5,TRBV30,CAWSVHGAPGRIAGGWETQYF
TRBJ2-5,TRBV2,CASSVAGGQETQYF
TRBJ2-7,TRBV14,CASSQAGTGTDEQYF
TRBJ1-1,TRBV6-6,CASNQQGAGTEAFF
TRBJ2-1,TRBV5-6,CASSLEGLAAEEQFF
TRBJ2-1,TRBV7-2,CASSPSGTDFNEQFF